Following are 23 T cell receptor beta chains from one sample sequenced in a study of T cell repertoires in cytomegalovirus infection. TCRdb analysed the reads with MiXCR anew, one entry per CDR3 protein. Of 630,000 or so distinct CDR3 sequences in the sample, roughly 26% were seen once. Sequencing was performed on CD8+ T cells from PBMCs. These receptors were obtained from a human donor in good health (CMV status not recorded). Some clones in this sample may be carry-over from other donors' samples.

This sequence joins TRBV7-9 and TRBJ1-1, with no clear D. Germline V lookup: CDR1 SEHNR, CDR2 FQNEAQ (reference sequence). The ends were cut back, 6 bases at V and 1 base at J, with 9 bases in the middle. CDR3 length equals 13 residues. The CDR3 is CASSSAENTEAFF. The CDR3 DNA reads as TGTGCCAGCAGTTCCGCAGAGAACACTGAAGCTTTCTTT.

A few counts support this clonotype. This chain joins TRBV2 and TRBJ2-7; D is unclear. Germline V gene lookup returns CDR1 SNHLY and CDR2 FYNNEI. V dropped 3 bases and J dropped 7 bases, with 10 bases sitting between them. CDR3 length: 12 amino acids. This chain's CDR3 is CASSDPRWEQYF. The DNA of the CDR3 is TGTGCCAGCAGTGACCCAAGGTGGGAGCAGTACTTC.

This chain links TRBV6-2 or TRBV6-3 with TRBJ2-5, with TRBD1 identical over 7 bases. From germline, CDR1 is MNHEY and CDR2 SVGEGT. The V segment lost 0 bases and the J segment 4 bases; nucleotides outside the gene matches: 17. The CDR3 runs 19 residues. Here the CDR3 reads CASSYSKGQIVSPRETQYF. CDR3 DNA sequence: TGTGCCAGCAGTTACTCGAAGGGACAGATAGTCTCACCAAGAGAGACCCAGTACTTC.

The chain has TRBV5-5 and TRBJ1-2; 11 nucleotides agree with TRBD1. Germline-derived CDR1 and CDR2 are SGHKS and YYEKEE (reference sequence). Unmatched junction bases numbered 12, after V lost 1 base and J lost 7 bases. The length of the CDR3 is 17 residues. CDR3 in amino acids: CASSLTLSGQGAGGYTF. The CDR3 DNA follows: TGTGCCAGCAGCTTGACGCTTTCCGGACAGGGGGCAGGTGGCTACACCTTC.

This clonotype was detected a few times. The chain employs TRBV27 and TRBJ2-7; 7 bases line up with TRBD2. The length of the CDR3 is 15 residues. J gave up 3 bases and V 2 bases, and 7 bases lay outside the gene matches. Germline V gene sequence: CDR1 MNHEY, CDR2 SMNVEV (reference sequence). CDR3 nucleotides: TGTGCCAGCAGTTTAGTGGGGGGGAGAAACTACGAGCAGTACGTC. It translates to CASSLVGGRNYEQYV.

The CDR3 loop is CASSVAGEQFF. The CDR3 DNA reads as TGTGCCAGCAGCGTAGCCGGTGAGCAGTTCTTC. The chain couples TRBV9 to TRBJ2-1, with D unclear. V gave up 0 bases and J gave up 9 bases, with 4 bases separating them. Germline values: CDR1 SGDLS, CDR2 YYNGEE. The CDR3 totals 11 residues.

This clonotype was counted between two and nine times. The chain joins TRBV19 to TRBJ1-6; D perhaps matches TRBD1 (5 bases). CDR1 LNHDA and CDR2 SQIVND come from the germline V gene (reference sequence). The CDR3 runs 15 residues. The ends were cut back, 6 bases at V and 9 bases at J, with 18 bases in the middle. CDR3 region: CASSPDIDGSSPLHF. The CDR3 DNA is TGTGCCAGTAGCCCGGACATTGACGGGAGTTCACCCCTCCACTTT.

This clonotype was found many times. V usage is TRBV7-8 and J usage is TRBJ1-1; D remains unclear. The CDR3 runs 13 residues. The V gene lost 1 base and the J gene lost 8 bases, with 11 bases spanning the gap. The germline CDR1 and CDR2 sequences are SGHVS and FQNEAQ. The CDR3 DNA reads as TGTGCCAGCAGCTTAGTCGGAGGGATAGAAGCTTTCTTT. Its protein is CASSLVGGIEAFF.

The sample holds a few counts of this clonotype. V is TRBV11-2 and J is TRBJ2-3; 12 nucleotides match TRBD2. This CDR3 is built from 17 residues. Germline CDR1 reads SGHAT; CDR2 reads FQNNGV. Germline trimming cut 3 bases from V and 2 bases from J; bases unmatched to any gene: 6. As DNA, the CDR3 is TGTGCCAGCAGCTTCTCATGGACTAGCGGGGCCACAGATACGCAGTATTTT. It translates to CASSFSWTSGATDTQYF. Together with reference TRBV11-2 and TRBJ2-3, the CDR3 gives the full variable domain: EAGVAQSPRYKIIEKRQSVAFWCNPISGHATLYWYQQILGQGPKLLIQFQNNGVVDDSQLPKDRFSAERLKGVDSTLKIQPAKLEDSAVYLCASSFSWTSGATDTQYFGPGTRLTVL.

At least ten counts were recorded for this clonotype. The chain couples TRBV10-1 to TRBJ2-5, with D unresolved. V was pared by 2 bases and J by 2 bases, with 9 bases between. Germline V gives CDR1 WNHNN, CDR2 SYGVQD (reference sequence). CDR3 length: 14 amino acids. The CDR3 region is CASSEEQTQETQYF. The CDR3 nucleotides read TGCGCCAGCAGTGAGGAACAGACTCAAGAGACCCAGTACTTC.

This clonotype occurred many times. The chain combines TRBV12-3 or TRBV12-4 with TRBJ2-2; D unclear. The CDR3 extends over 14 amino acids. The ends were cut back, 10 bases at V and 1 base at J, with 13 bases in the middle. CDR3 in amino acids: CAIPPKENTGELFF. The DNA of the CDR3 is TGTGCCATCCCCCCAAAAGAGAACACCGGGGAGCTGTTTTTT.

This clonotype came up a few times. The rearrangement joins TRBV2 to TRBJ2-1; 10 bases fit TRBD2. The CDR3 contains 16 residues. The V gene end was trimmed by 4 bases and the J gene end by 7 bases; junction bases not matched to a gene: 10. CDR1 is SNHLY, CDR2 FYNNEI, per germline. CDR3 DNA: TGTGCCAGCAGTGCCCCTAAGCGGGGGGGACCTAATGAGCAGTTCTTC. As protein: CASSAPKRGGPNEQFF.

Concerning this clonotype: The junction departs from germline at one end; a sequencing error may be responsible. This chain joins TRBV9 and TRBJ1-1; TRBD1 is a possible D gene (5 bases). Per germline, CDR1 SGDLS and CDR2 YYNGEE. The CDR3 has 11 amino acids. CDR3 sequence: CASSNKGRGPW. As DNA, the CDR3 is TGTGCCAGCAGCAACAAGGGTAGGGGACCGTGG.

Note on this clonotype: A single base separates this from a much larger clone, so it may be a read error. The chain recombines TRBV25-1 with TRBJ2-1; 12 nucleotides match TRBD1. The CDR3 extends over 16 amino acids. Germline values: CDR1 MGHDK, CDR2 SYGVNS. The CDR3 nucleotides read TGTACCAGCAGTCCCCGGGACAGGGGGCGCCTTACTGAGCAGTTCTTC. Translation gives CTSSPRDRGRLTEQFF.

In its sample, this clonotype was seen many times. The gene calls are TRBV7-9 and TRBJ1-4, with D perhaps matching TRBD1 (5 bases). Germline V gives CDR1 SEHNR, CDR2 FQNEAQ (reference sequence). Trimming shortened V by 5 bases and J by 8 bases, and 12 bases separated the two germline ends. This CDR3 comprises 13 residues. This chain's CDR3 is CASSPAHREKLFF. CDR3 coding DNA: TGTGCCAGCAGCCCCGCACACAGGGAAAAACTGTTTTTT.

This clonotype was observed many times. The rearrangement uses TRBV7-2 and TRBJ1-2; D unclear. The CDR3 totals 18 residues. CDR1 is SGHTA, CDR2 FQGNSA, per germline. The germline V and J ends were trimmed by 5 bases and 6 bases, with 28 bases remaining between them. The CDR3 protein is CASSPNPPTEVFENGYTF. The CDR3 DNA reads TGTGCCAGCAGCCCGAATCCCCCTACGGAGGTTTTCGAGAATGGCTACACCTTC.

This clonotype was seen only a few times. V is TRBV7-3 and J is TRBJ2-1; D is unclear. This CDR3 spans 12 amino acids. CDR1 is SGHTA, CDR2 FQGTGA, per germline. The V gene lost 0 bases and the J gene lost 11 bases, with 8 bases spanning the gap. The CDR3 region is CASSLTGKQQFF. In DNA, the CDR3 is TGTGCCAGCAGCTTAACGGGGAAACAGCAGTTCTTC.

In this sample, this clonotype turned up many times. The chain employs TRBV7-8 and TRBJ2-3; D not certain. The CDR3 consists of 17 residues. The V end was cut by 3 bases, the J end by 0 bases, with 16 bases between. The germline V gene has CDR1 SGHVS and CDR2 FQNEAQ. CDR3 DNA: TGTGCCAGCAGCTTCGTGTACACCCGAGCTAGCACAGATACGCAGTATTTT. This encodes CASSFVYTRASTDTQYF.

Worth noting for this clonotype: A much more abundant neighbour one base away suggests this may be a read error. V usage is TRBV12-3 or TRBV12-4 and J usage is TRBJ2-3; D ambiguous. The CDR3 totals 15 residues. The CDR3 DNA sequence: TGTGCCAACAGTACTTCCCCAAGGGGCACAGATACGCAGTATTTT. Translation gives CANSTSPRGTDTQYF.

The gene calls are TRBV10-3 and TRBJ1-2, with TRBD1 matching 7 bases. Germline V gene lookup returns CDR1 ENHRY and CDR2 SYGVKD. V dropped 0 bases and J dropped 2; count of bases not matched to a gene: 3. The CDR3 loop spans 15 amino acids. CDR3 nucleotide sequence: TGTGCCATCAGTGAGTCTCGACAGGGAAACTATGGCTACACCTTC. It is translated as CAISESRQGNYGYTF.

This clonotype showed up just a few times. The chain links TRBV27 to TRBJ1-2; no clear D. The germline V gene encodes CDR1 MNHEY and CDR2 SMNVEV (reference sequence). Trimming left V 6 bases short and J 0 bases short, with 17 bases between. The CDR3 sequence is 16 residues long. The CDR3 region is CASRSYVVFPNYGYTF. CDR3 nucleotide sequence: TGTGCCAGCAGGTCATATGTGGTGTTCCCTAACTATGGCTACACCTTC.

The table lists this clonotype with many counts. The rearrangement links TRBV7-8 to TRBJ1-1; D remains unclear. Trimming removed 5 bases at V and 5 bases at J, with 12 bases between. CDR3 length: 13 residues. Germline CDR1 and CDR2: SGHVS and FQNEAQ. The CDR3 sequence: CASSPTLRTEAFF. The CDR3 coding sequence is TGTGCCAGCAGCCCCACCCTGAGGACTGAAGCTTTCTTT.

This clonotype was found a few times. J is TRBJ2-7 and V is TRBV29-1, with TRBD2 matching 9 bases. This CDR3 is built from 14 residues. Germline assignment: CDR1 SQVTM and CDR2 ANQGSEA. V was clipped by 3 bases and J by 4 bases; unmatched bases: 7. CDR3 in DNA: TGCAGCGTTGAGAAGCGGGGGGACCCATACGAGCAGTACTTC. Translating gives CSVEKRGDPYEQYF.